This TCR beta chain was captured in a study of blood T cell repertoires in COVID-19. CDR1 is MNHEY, CDR2 SVGAGI, per germline. The CDR3 runs to 15 residues. Trimming pared 2 bases from V and 3 bases from J, leaving 11 bases between. Clinical history as reported by participants underpinned cohort assignment. Authors' methods: Reference gene primer amplification gave estimated nucleated cell counts. Profiling relied on immunoSEQ multiplex PCR, and the TCRdb table lists in-frame clones only, not all of them. From that table come the V and J calls and clone size; the DNA was used to work out D and trimming. The sample contains approximately 380,000 clones, approximately 90% of which appear only once.

The rearrangement uses TRBV6-5 and TRBJ2-4, with D unresolved. The specimen sequenced was PBMCs or T cells enriched from blood (not recorded which). This TCR came from a woman aged 18-29 years who had recovered from COVID-19. The CDR3 nucleotides read TGTGCCAGCAGTTACAACCCGTATAGCAAAAACATTCAGTACTTC. It encodes CASSYNPYSKNIQYF.